This T cell receptor beta chain was identified during a study of T cell repertoires in cytomegalovirus infection (dated by TCRdb to the late 2010s). At the level of the whole study: The peptide stimulations were aimed at well-studied HLA-B-restricted epitopes as well as recently identified HLA-C-restricted CMV epitopes, whose presentation resists viral immunomodulation. Donor HLA type was relevant to the analysis, because carriage of CMV infection together with the matching HLA type was indicated by public TCR beta signatures. General study outcomes and caveats: The ex vivo response was dominated by HLA-C-restricted CMV-specific TCR beta clonotypes, and the single most frequent clonotype in two of eight donors was supplied by these HLA-C-restricted clonotypes. In both this cohort and an independent 352-donor cohort, the cumulative frequency of public TCR beta family members distinguished carriers of CMV infection plus the relevant HLA type.

For sequencing, an Illumina HiSeq 1500 was employed. TCRdb trimmed the raw reads at Q25, called clones with MiXCR and kept productive beta chains. Each CDR3 protein gets just one entry, which takes the most common genes and DNA from the rows behind it. This sample is represented by 700,000 to 900,000 distinct CDR3 sequences; roughly 29% of them were singletons. The ten most abundant clones make up under 15% of the sample. This specimen's treatment or condition label, per the study, means: in vitro stimulation with specific CMV peptide epitopes to enrich CMV-specific T cells. The CDR3 numbers 15 residues from cysteine through phenylalanine. Only the CDR3 DNA is retained, 45 bases long and in frame from the first base. Between the V and J ends, shortened by 0 bases and 5 bases respectively, the junction contains 13 bases. This clonotype has a count of ten or more. Its cognate antigen has yet to be identified. Per-base quality was not reported, and no clone a single base away is much larger than it.

The TCR sequence derives from a human donor in good health (CMV status not recorded). Some clones in this sample may be carry-over from other donors' samples. The chain couples TRBV12-3 or TRBV12-4 to TRBJ1-1; a tentative D call is TRBD1 (5 bases match). The input for sequencing was cultured CD8+ T cells from PBMCs, taken from culture after CMV antigen stimulation. The CDR3 here reads CASSLALGGGTEAFF. At the DNA level, the sequence is TGTGCCAGCAGTTTAGCGCTGGGGGGGGGGACTGAAGCTTTCTTT.